Below, 26 T cell receptor beta chains from the same sample are listed, as sequenced in a study of OX40 agonist ivuxolimab in advanced cancers. TCRdb keeps only in-frame clones here, not all; method: immunoSEQ multiplex PCR. The sample carries some 95,000 clones, over 75% recorded once. The input for sequencing was CD4+ or CD8+ T cells sorted from blood, taken in a trial of the OX40 agonist ivuxolimab. The receptors derive from an adult with an advanced solid tumor such as melanoma, head and neck, liver or kidney cancer.

The chain uses TRBV5-5 and TRBJ1-2, with D possibly matching TRBD1 (6 bases). The CDR3 contains 14 residues. V was cut by 0 bases and J by 3 bases, with 9 bases left in between. From germline, CDR1 is SGHKS and CDR2 YYEKEE (reference sequence). As DNA, the CDR3 is TGTGCCAGCAGCTTGGCCCCAGGGGACTATGGCTACACCTTC. This gives the protein CASSLAPGDYGYTF.

The chain has TRBV6-1 and TRBJ2-7, with D unclear. The CDR3 consists of 15 residues. Looked up from germline, CDR1 is MNHNS and CDR2 is SASEGT. V dropped 2 bases and J dropped 0 bases, with 11 bases sitting between them. As DNA, the CDR3 is TGTGCCAGCAGTGAATGGCAGTGGACCTCCTACGAGCAGTACTTC. Its translation is CASSEWQWTSYEQYF.

This chain joins TRBV19 and TRBJ2-1; D is undetermined. V was clipped by 5 bases and J by 9 bases, with 8 bases between them. The germline V gene encodes CDR1 LNHDA and CDR2 SQIVND (reference sequence). The CDR3 is made up of 11 amino acids. In nucleotides, the CDR3 is TGTGCCAGTAGTTGGTGGACTGAGCAGTTCTTC. It yields the protein CASSWWTEQFF.

V is TRBV16 and J is TRBJ2-7; perhaps TRBD2 as D (5 bases). The CDR3 covers 14 residues. The ends were cut back, 1 base at V and 2 bases at J, with 9 bases in the middle. Germline V CDR1 and CDR2: KGHSY, FQNENV. CDR3 sequence reads: CASSQYATTYEQYF. CDR3 sequence (DNA): TGTGCCAGCAGCCAATACGCGACTACCTACGAGCAGTACTTC.

The CDR3 bases are TGTGCCAGCAGTTACTCAGGTCCGTTCGAGCAGTTCTTC. This sequence encodes CASSYSGPFEQFF. The chain is built from TRBV6-5 and TRBJ2-1; D unresolved. This CDR3 contains 13 residues. The ends were cut back, 0 bases at V and 10 bases at J, with 10 bases in the middle. Germline loops: CDR1 MNHEY, CDR2 SVGAGI.

The chain employs TRBV5-4 and TRBJ1-1; unclear D gene. The CDR3 is made up of 12 amino acids. Trimming removed 2 bases from V and 1 base from J, with 3 bases in between. Germline values: CDR1 SGHNT, CDR2 YYREEE (reference sequence). This CDR3 is CASSFGNTEAFF. DNA of the CDR3: TGTGCCAGCAGCTTTGGGAACACTGAAGCTTTCTTT.

J is TRBJ2-7 and V is TRBV4-1, with 9 positions matching TRBD2. V shed 0 bases and J 3 bases; nucleotides not matched to a gene: 9. The germline CDR1 and CDR2 sequences are MGHRA and YSYEKL. The CDR3 extends over 17 amino acids. The CDR3 nucleotides are TGCGCCAGCAGCCAAGAGGGGGAGACTAGCGGATACTACGAGCAGTACTTC. It specifies CASSQEGETSGYYEQYF.

The count of this clone is one. This chain connects TRBV6-6 to TRBJ1-2; the D is unclear. Trimming stripped 2 bases from V and 8 bases from J, with 18 bases between. CDR3 length: 15 amino acids. Per germline, CDR1 MNHNY and CDR2 SVGAGI (reference sequence). As DNA, the CDR3 is TGTGCCAGCAGTTACACACCTACCCGAGCGGGAGGCTACACCTTC. Encoded protein: CASSYTPTRAGGYTF.

The chain recombines TRBV4-1 with TRBJ1-5, with D perhaps matching TRBD1 (5 bases). V was pared by 0 bases and J by 3 bases, with 18 bases between. CDR1 is MGHRA, CDR2 YSYEKL, per germline. The CDR3 covers 18 residues. CDR3 nucleotide sequence: TGCGCCAGCAGCCAAGATCTTGGGCGTCGGGGACTCAATCAGCCCCAGCATTTT. Its protein product is CASSQDLGRRGLNQPQHF.

The rearrangement links TRBV19 to TRBJ1-5; D not resolved. CDR3 length: 14 residues. The germline gives CDR1 LNHDA, CDR2 SQIVND (reference sequence). Trimming took 4 bases from V and 0 from J, leaving 7 bases between them. CDR3 region: CASSRGNSNQPQHF. The DNA for the CDR3 is TGTGCCAGTAGTAGGGGTAATAGCAATCAGCCCCAGCATTTT.

The gene calls are TRBV11-2 and TRBJ2-1; D might be TRBD2 (5 bases). CDR1 and CDR2 (germline): SGHAT, FQNNGV. The CDR3 is 13 residues long. Between the trimmed V and J ends, which lost 1 base and 6 bases, there was a span of 7 bases. The CDR3 DNA sequence: TGTGCCAGCAGCTTAGGGCTAGCCAATGAGCAGTTCTTC. Encoded protein: CASSLGLANEQFF.

The rearrangement joins TRBV5-8 to TRBJ1-5; the D gene is possibly TRBD1 (5 bases). The CDR3 totals 16 residues. Trimming took 0 bases from V and 4 from J, leaving 14 bases between them. CDR1 SGHTS and CDR2 YDEGEE come from the germline V gene. The chain's CDR3 is CASSLARVGSNQPQHF. As DNA, the CDR3 is TGTGCCAGCAGCTTGGCCAGGGTGGGATCAAATCAGCCCCAGCATTTT.

The chain links TRBV2 to TRBJ2-7, with 12 bases matching TRBD1. CDR1 is SNHLY, CDR2 FYNNEI, per germline. This CDR3 has 13 amino acids. V shed 8 bases, J shed 2 bases, and the junction held 1 base outside the gene matches. The CDR3 reads CASRDRGPYEQYF. The CDR3 region has the DNA TGTGCCAGCCGGGACAGGGGGCCCTACGAGCAGTACTTC.

V gene TRBV10-2 combines with J gene TRBJ2-7; TRBD1 matches 9 bases. There are 13 residues in the CDR3. V lost 7 bases to trimming and J lost 4 bases; unmatched junction nucleotides: 5. The germline V gene has CDR1 WSHSY and CDR2 SAAADI. The CDR3 loop reads CASTTGQGYEQYF. The CDR3 nucleotides read TGCGCCAGCACTACGGGACAGGGTTACGAGCAGTACTTC.

The V gene is TRBV18, the J gene TRBJ2-7; a weak D match, TRBD2 (5 bases). This CDR3 is built from 15 residues. Trimming shortened V by 7 bases and J by 2 bases, and 18 bases separated the two germline ends. Germline V gene data show CDR1 as KGHSH and CDR2 as LQKENI. In nucleotides, the CDR3 is TGTGCCAGCTGGGGTGGTGAGGGAACCACCTACGAGCAGTACTTC. This encodes CASWGGEGTTYEQYF.

This chain links TRBV9 with TRBJ2-5; TRBD2 matches at 8 bases. Germline-derived CDR1 and CDR2 are SGDLS and YYNGEE. This CDR3 has 15 amino acids. Trimming cost V 4 bases and J 5 bases; bases outside gene matches: 10. The CDR3 region has the DNA TGTGCCAGCAGCCCGCCGGGGGGGGGCCCGGAGACCCAGTACTTC. Its translation is CASSPPGGGPETQYF. Full variable domain (rest looked up from reference TRBV9 and TRBJ2-5): DSGVTQTPKHLITATGQRVTLRCSPRSGDLSVYWYQQSLDQGLQFLIQYYNGEERAKGNILERFSAQQFPDLHSELNLSSLELGDSALYFCASSPPGGGPETQYFGPGTRLLVL.

This clone is medium-sized (0.01 to 0.1%) within its sample. The rearrangement uses TRBV28 and TRBJ1-5, with D maybe TRBD1 (5 bases). Deletions cut 6 bases from V and 7 bases from J, with 7 bases between. CDR1 is MDHEN and CDR2 is SYDVKM in the germline V gene. The CDR3 has 11 amino acids. This chain's CDR3 is CASSSGQPQHF. Here the CDR3 DNA reads TGTGCCAGCAGCTCAGGGCAGCCCCAGCATTTT.

The chain employs TRBV5-1 and TRBJ1-4; 8 positions match TRBD1. The CDR3 loop spans 15 amino acids. Per germline, CDR1 SGHRS and CDR2 YFSETQ. Trimming removed 4 bases from V and 5 bases from J; junction bases left unmatched: 7. CDR3 in amino acids: CASSPPGQENEKLFF. DNA for the CDR3: TGCGCCAGCAGCCCGCCGGGACAGGAAAATGAAAAACTGTTTTTT.

This chain uses TRBV21-1 with TRBJ2-7; TRBD2, the table's D call, was not compared with the DNA. TRBV21-1 is recorded as a pseudogene. The CDR3 spans 17 residues. CDR3 sequence (DNA): TGTGCCAGCAGCAACGAAGCCCGGGACGGGAGAGCCTACGAGCAGTACTTC. Encoded protein: CASSNEARDGRAYEQYF.

The chain recombines TRBV11-3 with TRBJ2-7; no definite D call. The CDR3 is 13 residues long. Trimming removed 1 base from V and 1 base from J, with 5 bases in between. Germline lookup yields CDR1 SGHNT and CDR2 YENEEA. The CDR3 DNA reads TGTGCCAGCAGCTTAGGGCAGTCCTACGAGCAGTACTTC. Its protein product is CASSLGQSYEQYF.

The chain links TRBV25-1 to TRBJ2-7; D is uncertain. The CDR3 contains 13 residues. The V end lost 2 bases, the J end lost 4 bases, and 9 bases lay between the germline ends. Germline values: CDR1 MGHDK, CDR2 SYGVNS. The CDR3, as DNA: TGTGCCAGCAGTGAAATGGTAGGATACGAGCAGTACTTC. It codes for CASSEMVGYEQYF.

This rearrangement joins TRBV2 to TRBJ2-3, with 8 bases matching TRBD1. V lost 3 bases and J lost 2; bases outside the gene matches: 7. This CDR3 has 16 residues. CDR1 and CDR2 from the germline V gene are SNHLY and FYNNEI. The CDR3: CASSERTGRYTDTQYF. The CDR3, as DNA: TGTGCCAGCAGTGAGAGGACAGGGAGATACACAGATACGCAGTATTTT.

The genes are TRBV5-1 and TRBJ2-5; possibly TRBD2 for D (5 bases). Trimming removed 1 base from V and 2 bases from J, with 9 bases in between. Germline-derived CDR1 and CDR2 are SGHRS and YFSETQ. CDR3 length: 14 amino acids. CDR3 in amino acids: CASSLRGLQETQYF. CDR3 bases: TGCGCCAGCAGCTTGAGAGGGCTGCAAGAGACCCAGTACTTC. Combining the CDR3 with reference TRBV5-1 and TRBJ2-5 gives the whole variable domain KAGVTQTPRYLIKTRGQQVTLSCSPISGHRSVSWYQQTPGQGLQFLFEYFSETQRNKGNFPGRFSGRQFSNSRSEMNVSTLELGDSALYLCASSLRGLQETQYFGPGTRLLVL.

The chain joins TRBV11-1 to TRBJ2-7; tentative D call: TRBD1 (6 bases). The V and J ends lost 5 bases and 1 base respectively, with 18 bases between them. The CDR3 sequence is 16 residues long. From germline, CDR1 is SGHAT and CDR2 FQDESV (reference sequence). For the CDR3, the DNA is TGTGCCAGCAGCCCACAGGGCAGGGGACCTTCCTACGAGCAGTACTTC. This codes for CASSPQGRGPSYEQYF.

This clone was recorded a few times. J is TRBJ2-7 and V is TRBV2; 10 nucleotides match TRBD2. The V and J ends lost 4 bases and 7 bases, in that order; junction bases with no gene match: 4. Germline V gene data show CDR1 as SNHLY and CDR2 as FYNNEI. The CDR3 has 13 residues. The CDR3 region has the DNA TGTGCCAGCAGTGGGCTAGCGGGAGCTGAGCAGTACTTC. Translating gives CASSGLAGAEQYF. Filled out from reference TRBV2 and TRBJ2-7, the complete variable domain reads EPEVTQTPSHQVTQMGQEVILRCVPISNHLYFYWYRQILGQKVEFLVSFYNNEISEKSEIFDDQFSVERPDGSNFTLKIRSTKLEDSAMYFCASSGLAGAEQYFGPGTRLTVT.

The chain joins TRBV15 to TRBJ2-3; 9 bases map to TRBD1. The CDR3 loop spans 16 amino acids. Per the germline V gene, CDR1 is LNHNV and CDR2 is YYDKDF (reference sequence). Trimming cost V 4 bases and J 3 bases; bases outside gene matches: 8. CDR3 bases: TGTGCCACCAGCATAATATCCGGGACAGGGACAGATACGCAGTATTTT. Encoded protein: CATSIISGTGTDTQYF.